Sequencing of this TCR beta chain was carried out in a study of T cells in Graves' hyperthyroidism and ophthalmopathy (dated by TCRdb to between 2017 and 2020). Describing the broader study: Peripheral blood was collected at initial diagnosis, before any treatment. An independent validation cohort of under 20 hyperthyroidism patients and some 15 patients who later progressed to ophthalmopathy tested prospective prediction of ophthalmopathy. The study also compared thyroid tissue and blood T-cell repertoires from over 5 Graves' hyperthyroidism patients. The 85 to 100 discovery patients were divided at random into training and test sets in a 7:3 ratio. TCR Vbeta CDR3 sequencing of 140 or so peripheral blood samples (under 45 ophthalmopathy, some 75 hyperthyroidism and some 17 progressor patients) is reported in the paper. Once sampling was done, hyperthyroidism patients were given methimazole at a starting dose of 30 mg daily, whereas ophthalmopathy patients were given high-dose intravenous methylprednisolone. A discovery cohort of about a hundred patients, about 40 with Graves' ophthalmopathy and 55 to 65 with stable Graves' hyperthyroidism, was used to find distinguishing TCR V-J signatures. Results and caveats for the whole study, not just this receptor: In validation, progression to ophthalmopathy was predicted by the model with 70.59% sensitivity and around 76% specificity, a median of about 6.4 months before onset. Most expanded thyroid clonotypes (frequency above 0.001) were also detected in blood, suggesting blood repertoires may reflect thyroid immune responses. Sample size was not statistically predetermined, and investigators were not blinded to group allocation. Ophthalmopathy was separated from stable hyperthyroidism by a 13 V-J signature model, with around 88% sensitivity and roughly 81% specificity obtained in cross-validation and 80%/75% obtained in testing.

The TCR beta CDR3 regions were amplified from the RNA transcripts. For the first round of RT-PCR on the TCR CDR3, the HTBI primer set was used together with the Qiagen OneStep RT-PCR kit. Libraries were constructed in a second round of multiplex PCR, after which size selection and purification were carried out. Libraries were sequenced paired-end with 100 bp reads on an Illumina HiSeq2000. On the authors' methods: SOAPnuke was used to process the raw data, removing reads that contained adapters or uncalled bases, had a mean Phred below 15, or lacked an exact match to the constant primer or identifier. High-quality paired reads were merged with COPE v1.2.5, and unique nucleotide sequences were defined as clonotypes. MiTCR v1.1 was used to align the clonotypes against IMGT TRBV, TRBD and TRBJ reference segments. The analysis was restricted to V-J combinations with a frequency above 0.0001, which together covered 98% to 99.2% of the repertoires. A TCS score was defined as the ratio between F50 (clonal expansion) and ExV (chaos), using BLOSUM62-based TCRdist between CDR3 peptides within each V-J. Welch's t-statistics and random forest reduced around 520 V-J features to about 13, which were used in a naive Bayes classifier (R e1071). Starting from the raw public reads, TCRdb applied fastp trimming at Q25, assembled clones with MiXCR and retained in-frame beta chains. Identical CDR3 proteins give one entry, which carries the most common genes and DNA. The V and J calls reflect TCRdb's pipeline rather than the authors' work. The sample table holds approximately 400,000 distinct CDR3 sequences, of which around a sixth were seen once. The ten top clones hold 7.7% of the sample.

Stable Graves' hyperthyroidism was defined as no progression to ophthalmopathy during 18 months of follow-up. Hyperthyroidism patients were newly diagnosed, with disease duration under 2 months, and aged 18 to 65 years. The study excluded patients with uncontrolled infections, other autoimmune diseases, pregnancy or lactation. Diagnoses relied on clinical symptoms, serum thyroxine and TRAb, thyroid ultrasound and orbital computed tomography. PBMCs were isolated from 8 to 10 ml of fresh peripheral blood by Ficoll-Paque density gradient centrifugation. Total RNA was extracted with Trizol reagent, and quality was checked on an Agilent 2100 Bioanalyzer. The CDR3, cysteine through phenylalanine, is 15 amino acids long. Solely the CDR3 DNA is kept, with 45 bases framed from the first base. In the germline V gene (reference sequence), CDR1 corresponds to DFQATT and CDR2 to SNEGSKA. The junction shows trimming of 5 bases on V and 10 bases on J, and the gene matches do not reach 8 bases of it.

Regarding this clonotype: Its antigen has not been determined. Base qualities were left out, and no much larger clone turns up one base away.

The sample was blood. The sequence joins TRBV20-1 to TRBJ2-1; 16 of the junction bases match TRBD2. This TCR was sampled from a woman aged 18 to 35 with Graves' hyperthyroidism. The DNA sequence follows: TGCAGTGCTTCCGGGACTAGCGGGGGGGGCTTAGAGCAGTTCTTC. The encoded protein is CSASGTSGGGLEQFF.